These 28 T cell receptor beta chains originate from one sample sequenced in a study of shared clonotypes between healthy human individuals. Generated by immunoSEQ multiplex PCR, the TCRdb table keeps only in-frame clones and is missing some. The table has 2 million to 2.5 million clones, just over 90% seen once; the top ten hold more than 1.5%. Positively selected for CCR7, the CD45RO-negative cells used as naive CD8 cells excluded terminally differentiated effector memory CD45RA+ cells. The specimen sequenced was naive CD8+ T cells from PBMCs. The receptor set was obtained from a man between 18 and 29 years old in good health. Some clones in this sample may be carry-over from other donors' samples.

This chain links TRBV27 with TRBJ1-2; tentatively, D is TRBD1 (5 bases). The germline CDR1 and CDR2 sequences are MNHEY and SMNVEV (reference sequence). This CDR3 has 14 residues. Trimming took 2 bases from V and 6 from J, leaving 13 bases between them. DNA for the CDR3: TGTGCCAGCAGTTTAGAGCCAGGGACGGATGGCTACACCTTC. Translated: CASSLEPGTDGYTF.

The rearrangement joins TRBV4-2 to TRBJ2-2; no definite D call. There are 15 residues in the CDR3. V was shortened by 0 bases and J by 6 bases, with 11 bases between the two germline ends. Germline V gene lookup returns CDR1 LGHNA and CDR2 YNFKEQ. CDR3 protein: CASSQDTDLAGELFF. Written as DNA, the CDR3 is TGTGCCAGCAGCCAAGACACGGATCTAGCCGGGGAGCTGTTTTTT.

This rearrangement joins TRBV7-9 to TRBJ2-1, with no clear D. Germline V gene sequence: CDR1 SEHNR, CDR2 FQNEAQ (reference sequence). This CDR3 is 15 amino acids long. V lost 0 bases to trimming and J lost 4 bases, with 10 bases between them. CDR3 loop: CASSLAVDPYNEQFF. CDR3 coding DNA: TGTGCCAGCAGCTTAGCAGTGGATCCATACAATGAGCAGTTCTTC.

Comment on this clone: In the same sample, other DNA sequences code for this CDR3. This chain links TRBV9 with TRBJ2-7, with D perhaps TRBD1 (5 bases). The CDR3 contains 15 residues. Germline V lookup: CDR1 SGDLS, CDR2 YYNGEE. V lost 0 bases and J lost 0, with 10 bases in between. CDR3 sequence: CASSVGGLSSYEQYF. In nucleotides, the CDR3 is TGTGCCAGCAGCGTAGGGGGCTTAAGCTCCTACGAGCAGTACTTC.

The rearrangement uses TRBV15 and TRBJ1-1; D possibly corresponds to TRBD1 (5 bases). The ends were cut back, 5 bases at V and 3 bases at J, with 16 bases in the middle. Germline loops: CDR1 LNHNV, CDR2 YYDKDF (reference sequence). CDR3 length: 15 residues. This CDR3 reads CATSGQTAGYTEAFF. CDR3 in DNA: TGTGCCACCAGCGGCCAGACAGCCGGCTACACTGAAGCTTTCTTT.

Comments on this clone: This sample also contains other DNA sequences that code for the same CDR3. The CDR3 here is CASSLYAGSSYNEQFF. CDR3 in DNA: TGTGCCAGCAGTTTATACGCGGGCTCCTCCTACAATGAGCAGTTCTTC. The gene calls are TRBV27 and TRBJ2-1, with D possibly TRBD2 on 5 matching bases. The CDR3 covers 16 residues. CDR1 is MNHEY, CDR2 SMNVEV, per germline (reference sequence). V lost 1 base and J lost 0, with 10 bases in between.

This rearrangement joins TRBV4-2 to TRBJ2-7; D not certain. Trimming stripped 2 bases from V and 2 bases from J, with 7 bases between. Germline assignment: CDR1 LGHNA and CDR2 YNFKEQ. There are 13 residues in the CDR3. CDR3 DNA sequence: TGTGCCAGCAGCCAAACCAGAGCCTACGAGCAGTACTTC. This translates into CASSQTRAYEQYF.

The J gene is TRBJ2-7, the V gene TRBV28, with TRBD1 matching 9 bases. Trimming removed 6 bases from V and 2 bases from J; junction bases left unmatched: 8. This CDR3 has 15 residues. Germline CDR1 MDHEN, CDR2 SYDVKM. As DNA, the CDR3 is TGTGCCAGCAGCATGTGGACAGGGGACACCTACGAGCAGTACTTC. Encoded protein: CASSMWTGDTYEQYF.

The chain joins TRBV7-9 to TRBJ1-4; TRBD1 might be the D (6 bases). The V end was cut by 2 bases, the J end by 6 bases, with 13 bases between. This CDR3 has 15 residues. Germline V gene data show CDR1 as SEHNR and CDR2 as FQNEAQ (reference sequence). CDR3 protein: CASSLRQGLDEKLFF. The CDR3 DNA sequence: TGTGCCAGCAGCTTAAGGCAGGGGCTCGATGAAAAACTGTTTTTT.

This chain joins TRBV27 and TRBJ2-1, with D possibly being TRBD2 (6 bases). V lost 3 bases and J lost 5, with 17 bases in between. Looked up from germline, CDR1 is MNHEY and CDR2 is SMNVEV (reference sequence). The CDR3 runs 16 residues. CDR3 DNA: TGTGCCAGCAGTTTTTGGGGACTTGCATCAAACAATGAGCAGTTCTTC. Amino acids: CASSFWGLASNNEQFF.

The rearrangement joins TRBV4-3 to TRBJ2-1; weak D call: TRBD1 (5 bases). Between the trimmed V and J ends, which lost 2 bases and 3 bases, there was a span of 11 bases. The CDR3 loop spans 15 amino acids. Germline V gene sequence: CDR1 LGHNA, CDR2 YSLEER. The CDR3 here is CASSQQTDNYNEQFF. The CDR3 bases are TGCGCCAGCAGCCAACAAACGGACAACTACAATGAGCAGTTCTTC.

The V call is TRBV5-1, the J call TRBJ1-1; D perhaps matches TRBD1 (6 bases). Trimming took off 1 base at V and 0 bases at J, with 16 bases between the two ends. Germline CDR1 SGHRS, CDR2 YFSETQ. This CDR3 region has 17 residues. Here the CDR3 reads CASSLTGTEGMNTEAFF. The CDR3 coding sequence is TGCGCCAGCAGCTTGACAGGGACGGAGGGCATGAACACTGAAGCTTTCTTT.

This chain links TRBV25-1 with TRBJ1-2, with unresolved D. V shed 3 bases and J shed 5 bases, with 19 bases lying between them. In germline, CDR1 is MGHDK, CDR2 SYGVNS. The CDR3 consists of 16 residues. CDR3 residues: CASSESRRMGSYGYTF. Here the CDR3 DNA reads TGTGCCAGCAGTGAGTCCCGCCGGATGGGGTCGTATGGCTACACCTTC.

This clone was seen a handful of times. The rearrangement links TRBV27 to TRBJ1-2; 12 nucleotides agree with TRBD1. Losses at the gene ends were 6 bases for V and 8 bases for J; bases not matched to a gene: 13. The CDR3 is made up of 16 amino acids. Germline values: CDR1 MNHEY, CDR2 SMNVEV (reference sequence). Written as DNA, the CDR3 is TGTGCCAGCAGCCCTTCCCTGGGGGACAGGGGGCTCGGCTACACCTTC. Its protein product is CASSPSLGDRGLGYTF.

This chain connects TRBV29-1 to TRBJ2-1; 16 bases align to TRBD2. CDR3 length: 18 residues. The germline V gene encodes CDR1 SQVTM and CDR2 ANQGSEA. With 6 bases clipped from V and 7 bases from J, the junction kept 15 bases outside the gene matches. The CDR3 sequence is CSVAGTSGRALLLNEQFF. For the CDR3, the DNA is TGCAGCGTAGCCGGGACTAGCGGGAGGGCCCTGCTGTTGAATGAGCAGTTCTTC.

The chain combines TRBV5-1 with TRBJ2-7; TRBD2 might be the D (5 bases). Trimming took 4 bases from V and 3 from J, leaving 14 bases between them. Germline V gene sequence: CDR1 SGHRS, CDR2 YFSETQ. The CDR3 contains 14 residues. The CDR3 here is CASSVGSGFYEQYF. The DNA for the CDR3 is TGCGCCAGCAGCGTAGGGTCGGGGTTCTACGAGCAGTACTTC. The whole variable domain, remainder taken from reference TRBV5-1 and TRBJ2-7, is KAGVTQTPRYLIKTRGQQVTLSCSPISGHRSVSWYQQTPGQGLQFLFEYFSETQRNKGNFPGRFSGRQFSNSRSEMNVSTLELGDSALYLCASSVGSGFYEQYFGPGTRLTVT.

J is TRBJ1-4 and V is TRBV4-3; D might be TRBD1 (6 bases). V lost 0 bases and J 8 bases, leaving 16 bases between the germline ends. The CDR3 length is 16 residues. Germline V lookup: CDR1 LGHNA, CDR2 YSLEER. CDR3 sequence: CASSQDYRAGNEKLFF. CDR3 nucleotides: TGCGCCAGCAGCCAAGATTACAGGGCAGGTAACGAAAAACTGTTTTTT.

Regarding this clone: Other DNA sequences in the sample encode the same CDR3. V is TRBV9 and J is TRBJ1-1; maybe TRBD1 (6 bases). The CDR3 runs 15 residues. CDR1 SGDLS and CDR2 YYNGEE come from the germline V gene. The V gene lost 3 bases and the J gene lost 0 bases, with 12 bases spanning the gap. CDR3 DNA sequence: TGTGCCAGCAGCGCCGGGGGACAAGTGAACACTGAAGCTTTCTTT. This encodes CASSAGGQVNTEAFF.

To note about this clone: The identical CDR3 is also encoded by other nucleotide sequences in the sample. This chain uses TRBV6-6 with TRBJ2-7; tentative D call: TRBD2 (5 bases). Trimming shortened V by 0 bases and J by 0 bases, and 9 bases separated the two germline ends. This CDR3 has 15 amino acids. The germline V gene encodes CDR1 MNHNY and CDR2 SVGAGI (reference sequence). CDR3 nucleotides: TGTGCCAGCAGTTACTCGACGAGCGGCTCCTACGAGCAGTACTTC. It translates to CASSYSTSGSYEQYF.

The CDR3, as DNA: TGTGCCAGCAGCCATGGTGCGAACACCGGGGAGCTGTTTTTT. Its translation is CASSHGANTGELFF. V is TRBV5-6 and J is TRBJ2-2; D unresolved. Trimming removed 4 bases from V and 0 bases from J, with 7 bases in between. There are 14 residues in the CDR3. Germline loops: CDR1 SGHDT, CDR2 YYEEEE.

J is TRBJ2-3 and V is TRBV27; 14 bases line up with TRBD2. This CDR3 contains 23 residues. The trim removed 4 bases at V and 2 bases at J, leaving 23 bases unmatched. Germline V gene sequence: CDR1 MNHEY, CDR2 SMNVEV (reference sequence). The CDR3 loop reads CASSSRTNPGLAGDQATTDTQYF. The CDR3 nucleotides are TGTGCCAGCAGTTCGCGGACAAATCCGGGACTAGCGGGAGATCAGGCGACCACAGATACGCAGTATTTT.

The chain recombines TRBV7-9 with TRBJ2-1; 7 bases fit TRBD2. This CDR3 is built from 13 residues. With 5 bases clipped from V and 8 bases from J, the junction kept 6 bases outside the gene matches. Per germline, CDR1 SEHNR and CDR2 FQNEAQ (reference sequence). The CDR3 DNA follows: TGTGCCAGCAGCGATAAAACTAGCGATGAGCAGTTCTTC. Its translation is CASSDKTSDEQFF.

The rearrangement joins TRBV7-8 to TRBJ2-2; 8 positions match TRBD2. This CDR3 is built from 17 residues. With V trimmed by 1 base and J by 5 bases, 9 bases remained unmatched. The germline V gene has CDR1 SGHVS and CDR2 FQNEAQ. This CDR3 is CASSLGLSGRRTGELFF. CDR3 nucleotide sequence: TGTGCCAGCAGCTTAGGGCTGAGCGGGAGAAGGACCGGGGAGCTGTTTTTT. Full variable domain (outside the CDR3, taken from reference TRBV7-8 and TRBJ2-2): GAGVSQSPRYKVAKRGQDVALRCDPISGHVSLFWYQQALGQGPEFLTYFQNEAQLDKSGLPSDRFFAERPEGSVSTLKIQRTQQEDSAVYLCASSLGLSGRRTGELFFGEGSRLTVL.

The chain recombines TRBV5-5 with TRBJ2-4; D gene ambiguous. Per germline, CDR1 SGHKS and CDR2 YYEKEE (reference sequence). Trimming removed 4 bases from V and 8 bases from J, with 13 bases in between. The CDR3 loop spans 13 amino acids. CDR3 protein: CASSQGLTDIQYF. The DNA of the CDR3 is TGTGCCAGCAGCCAAGGTTTAACTGACATTCAGTACTTC.

The J gene is TRBJ2-2, the V gene TRBV28, with 13 nucleotides matching TRBD2. V lost 5 bases, J lost 7 bases, and 10 bases stayed unmatched. CDR1 and CDR2 from the germline V gene are MDHEN and SYDVKM. The CDR3 has 17 amino acids. CDR3 sequence (DNA): TGTGCCAGCAGTCCAACAACTAGCGGGAGGGCTCGCGGGGAGCTGTTTTTT. Amino acid sequence: CASSPTTSGRARGELFF.

The CDR3 coding sequence is TGTGCCAGCAGCTTAAGGGGGACTGTCGCCAGAGATGGCTACACCTTC. This encodes CASSLRGTVARDGYTF. The chain carries TRBV13 and TRBJ1-2; tentatively, D is TRBD1 (6 bases). The CDR3 runs to 16 residues. The ends were cut back, 2 bases at V and 6 bases at J, with 19 bases in the middle. The germline V gene encodes CDR1 PRHDT and CDR2 FYEKMQ (reference sequence).

The chain couples TRBV27 to TRBJ2-1; 9 positions match TRBD1. The trim removed 3 bases at V and 7 bases at J, leaving 4 bases unmatched. Germline assignment: CDR1 MNHEY and CDR2 SMNVEV (reference sequence). CDR3 length equals 14 residues. This CDR3 reads CASSLGTGLNEQFF. In DNA, the CDR3 is TGTGCCAGCAGTTTGGGGACAGGGCTGAATGAGCAGTTCTTC.

This rearrangement joins TRBV30 to TRBJ1-1; D perhaps matches TRBD1 (5 bases). The CDR3 sequence is 15 residues long. The germline CDR1 and CDR2 sequences are GTSNPN and SVGIG (reference sequence). Deletions cut 0 bases from V and 0 bases from J, with 11 bases between. CDR3 bases: TGTGCCTGGAGTGTAGACAGTCAGATGAACACTGAAGCTTTCTTT. Translating gives CAWSVDSQMNTEAFF.